These 28 T cell receptor beta chains share one sample of origin, sequenced in a study of spatial heterogeneity in lung cancer. Sample time point: sample taken at primary tumor resection. The input material, whole RNA from tumor, nontumor lung or frozen PBMC, was sequenced unsorted. TCRdb re-analysed the 5' RACE reads in MiXCR, keeping a single row per CDR3 protein. The profile shows 55,000 to 75,000 distinct CDR3 sequences, approximately 8% of them singletons. The sequenced sample was PBMCs, obtained at surgery. The receptors shown here come from a female donor with early-stage non-small cell lung cancer.

There are a few counts of this clonotype. J is TRBJ1-2 and V is TRBV20-1; D ambiguous. CDR1 is DFQATT and CDR2 is SNEGSKA in the germline V gene (reference sequence). The CDR3 contains 9 residues. Trimming pared 5 bases from V and 8 bases from J, leaving 6 bases between. CDR3: CSAQAGYTF. CDR3 bases: TGCAGTGCTCAGGCAGGCTACACCTTC.

This clonotype has a handful of counts. V is TRBV7-2 and J is TRBJ2-1; 7 nucleotides align to TRBD2. The CDR3 has 15 residues. The V gene's germline CDR1 is SGHTA and CDR2 FQGNSA. The J segment lost 9 bases and the V segment lost 4 bases, leaving 12 bases of the junction unmatched. CDR3 in DNA: TGTGCCAGCAGCTACCGGGACTACCCCCTCGGTGAGCAGTTCTTC. Translating gives CASSYRDYPLGEQFF.

This clonotype was counted only a few times. The J gene is TRBJ1-3, the V gene TRBV7-2, with D unresolved. Germline CDR1 is SGHTA and CDR2 is FQGNSA. V was shortened by 3 bases and J by 0 bases, with 9 bases between the two germline ends. The CDR3 covers 15 residues. The CDR3, as DNA: TGTGCCAGCAGCTTCGACGGATTCTCTGGAAACACCATATATTTT. Translation: CASSFDGFSGNTIYF.

The J gene is TRBJ2-5, the V gene TRBV9, with 9 positions matching TRBD2. V dropped 3 bases and J dropped 5; count of bases not matched to a gene: 8. In germline, CDR1 is SGDLS, CDR2 YYNGEE. The CDR3 consists of 15 residues. CDR3 sequence reads: CASSATSGNFETQYF. As DNA, the CDR3 is TGTGCCAGCAGCGCGACTAGCGGAAACTTTGAGACCCAGTACTTC.

A few counts support this clonotype. CDR3 amino acids: CATSEAPGGGYTF. The CDR3, as DNA: TGTGCCACCAGTGAGGCCCCAGGGGGTGGCTACACCTTC. The V call is TRBV24-1, the J call TRBJ1-2, with 7 bases fitting TRBD1. This CDR3 contains 13 residues. V lost 4 bases and J lost 7; bases outside the gene matches: 5. Germline values: CDR1 KGHDR, CDR2 SFDVKD.

The chain links TRBV6-1 to TRBJ2-7; D gene unclear. V was pared by 2 bases and J by 5 bases, with 10 bases between. The length of the CDR3 is 13 residues. The germline CDR1 and CDR2 sequences are MNHNS and SASEGT. CDR3: CASSESGGDEQYV. CDR3 in DNA: TGTGCCAGCAGTGAATCGGGCGGAGACGAGCAGTACGTC.

The sample holds a few counts of this clonotype. The chain is built from TRBV7-9 and TRBJ1-6; D gene ambiguous. This CDR3 region has 13 residues. Germline assignment: CDR1 SEHNR and CDR2 FQNEAQ (reference sequence). V was shortened by 3 bases and J by 8 bases, with 8 bases between the two germline ends. The CDR3 protein is CASSLGGDSPLHF. DNA for the CDR3: TGTGCCAGCAGCTTGGGCGGGGATTCACCCCTCCACTTT.

Comment on this clonotype: A much larger clone sits a single nucleotide away, making a read error possible. The chain combines TRBV20-1 with TRBJ1-5; 8 bases map to TRBD1. V gave up 5 bases and J gave up 7 bases; unmatched junction bases: 7. Germline V lookup: CDR1 DFQATT, CDR2 SNEGSKA (reference sequence). This CDR3 contains 13 residues. CDR3 region: CSARRGQGQPQHF. The CDR3 DNA is TGCAGTGCTCGCAGGGGGCAAGGACAGCCCCAGCATTTT.

The table lists this clonotype with many counts. This CDR3 is CASSLRVDRAEDEAFF. The DNA for the CDR3 is TGCGCCAGCAGTCTGAGGGTCGACAGGGCCGAGGATGAAGCTTTCTTT. The chain employs TRBV23-1 and TRBJ1-1, with TRBD1 identical over 7 bases. TRBV23-1 is classed as an ORF, of uncertain function. V was clipped by 4 bases and J by 7 bases; unmatched bases: 15. CDR3 length equals 16 residues.

The V gene is TRBV11-3, the J gene TRBJ1-1; TRBD1 is a possible D gene (5 bases). CDR1 is SGHNT, CDR2 YENEEA, per germline. V lost 9 bases and J 3 bases, leaving 17 bases between the germline ends. The CDR3 has 14 residues. CDR3 residues: CASRAPTGYTEAFF. The CDR3 nucleotides read TGTGCCAGTAGGGCTCCCACAGGTTACACTGAAGCTTTCTTT. The whole variable domain, remainder taken from reference TRBV11-3 and TRBJ1-1, is EAGVVQSPRYKIIEKKQPVAFWCNPISGHNTLYWYLQNLGQGPELLIRYENEEAVDDSQLPKDRFSAERLKGVDSTLKIQPAELGDSAVYLCASRAPTGYTEAFFGQGTRLTVV.

As regards this clonotype: This may stem from a read error, because a much larger clone lies one nucleotide away. V and J are TRBV7-3 and TRBJ2-2, with unresolved D. The CDR3 runs 14 residues. With 5 bases removed from V and 3 bases from J, the gap between germline ends came to 10 bases. Germline values: CDR1 SGHTA, CDR2 FQGTGA. This CDR3 is CASSPETDTGELFF. CDR3 DNA: TGTGCCAGCAGCCCCGAAACGGACACCGGGGAGCTGTTTTTT.

This clonotype was counted at least ten times. The chain employs TRBV20-1 and TRBJ2-7; the D gene is possibly TRBD1 (6 bases). Per germline, CDR1 DFQATT and CDR2 SNEGSKA (reference sequence). This CDR3 has 15 residues. Between the trimmed V and J ends, which lost 1 base and 3 bases, there was a span of 16 bases. CDR3 in DNA: TGCAGTGCTAGAGGGGATAGGACAGCTCTCTACGAGCAGTACTTC. This sequence encodes CSARGDRTALYEQYF.

This clonotype was seen more than once but under ten times. The V and J genes are TRBV7-9 and TRBJ2-6, with 9 bases aligning to TRBD1. The CDR3 is 17 residues long. Germline V gives CDR1 SEHNR, CDR2 FQNEAQ (reference sequence). Trimming cost V 5 bases and J 0 bases; bases outside gene matches: 5. In DNA form, the CDR3 reads TGTGCCAGCAGCGGGACAGGGCCAACCTCTGGGGCCAACGTCCTGACTTTC. Translation gives CASSGTGPTSGANVLTF. The full variable domain, in which reference TRBV7-9 and TRBJ2-6 provide the parts outside the CDR3, is DTGVSQNPRHKITKRGQNVTFRCDPISEHNRLYWYRQTLGQGPEFLTYFQNEAQLEKSRLLSDRFSAERPKGSFSTLEIQRTEQGDSAMYLCASSGTGPTSGANVLTFGAGSRLTVL.

This chain links TRBV9 with TRBJ2-1; tentative D call: TRBD1 (6 bases). Trimming took 0 bases from V and 9 from J, leaving 16 bases between them. Germline V gene sequence: CDR1 SGDLS, CDR2 YYNGEE. The CDR3 is 15 amino acids. Here the CDR3 reads CASSVVGRGMVEQFF. The CDR3 DNA reads as TGTGCCAGCAGCGTAGTCGGCAGGGGAATGGTTGAGCAGTTCTTC.

The V call is TRBV18, the J call TRBJ1-1; D is ambiguous. The CDR3 consists of 15 residues. V was pared by 3 bases and J by 0 bases, with 11 bases between. In germline, CDR1 is KGHSH, CDR2 LQKENI. CDR3 in amino acids: CASSPGLGMNTEAFF. The CDR3 nucleotides read TGTGCCAGCTCACCCGGGTTAGGGATGAACACTGAAGCTTTCTTT.

The CDR3 DNA is TGTGCCAGCGCCATAATGGGGTTGAGGACCGGGGAGCTGTTTTTT. It translates to CASAIMGLRTGELFF. The genes are TRBV6-6 and TRBJ2-2, with no clear D. In germline, CDR1 is MNHNY, CDR2 SVGAGI (reference sequence). The CDR3 runs to 15 residues. The germline V and J ends were trimmed by 8 bases and 5 bases, with 18 bases remaining between them.

This clonotype was detected many times. The rearrangement joins TRBV24-1 to TRBJ2-1, with 11 bases that match TRBD1. The CDR3 sequence is 17 residues long. Germline CDR1 reads KGHDR; CDR2 reads SFDVKD. The V and J ends lost 4 bases and 6 bases, in that order; junction bases with no gene match: 10. Here the CDR3 reads CATSDAGTGGFGNEQFF. The CDR3 DNA follows: TGTGCCACCAGTGACGCCGGGACAGGGGGTTTTGGCAATGAGCAGTTCTTC.

This clonotype has a handful of counts. The chain combines TRBV20-1 with TRBJ2-2; 12 nucleotides align to TRBD2. J was trimmed by 0 bases and V by 6 bases; bases with no gene match: 11. CDR3 length equals 18 residues. The germline gives CDR1 DFQATT, CDR2 SNEGSKA (reference sequence). CDR3 nucleotides: TGCAGTGCCCGGGCGGCGGGACTAGCGGGTCCGAACACCGGGGAGCTGTTTTTT. Protein sequence: CSARAAGLAGPNTGELFF.

Many counts were recorded for this clonotype. The CDR3 reads CASTLPQRRLGASEAFF. In DNA form, the CDR3 reads TGTGCCAGCACCCTCCCCCAGCGGCGGTTGGGCGCATCAGAAGCTTTCTTT. The V gene is TRBV28, the J gene TRBJ1-1; D is ambiguous. Germline lookup yields CDR1 MDHEN and CDR2 SYDVKM. The CDR3 is made up of 17 amino acids. Trimming stripped 7 bases from V and 8 bases from J, with 29 bases between.

This clonotype was counted ten times or more. This sequence joins TRBV6-1 and TRBJ1-3; D is perhaps TRBD1 (5 bases). The V end was cut by 7 bases, the J end by 7 bases, with 26 bases between. The CDR3 loop spans 17 amino acids. Germline V gives CDR1 MNHNS, CDR2 SASEGT. For the CDR3, the DNA is TGTGCCAGCAAATCGGGGGTACGGACCGAGTATTGGAACACCATATATTTT. It is translated as CASKSGVRTEYWNTIYF.

There are many counts of this clonotype. This chain uses TRBV7-6 with TRBJ1-2; D call uncertain. Trimming took off 5 bases at V and 1 base at J, with 11 bases between the two ends. CDR1 SGHVS and CDR2 FNYEAQ come from the germline V gene. The CDR3 has 14 residues. CDR3 DNA sequence: TGTGCCAGCAGCGACCTGGGGATTAACTATGGCTACACCTTC. It translates to CASSDLGINYGYTF.

The table lists this clonotype with many counts. The chain employs TRBV3-1 and TRBJ1-6, with a possible D match to TRBD1 (5 bases). The V and J ends lost 2 bases and 8 bases respectively, with 7 bases between them. CDR1 and CDR2 from the germline V gene are LGHDT and YNNKEL (reference sequence). This CDR3 has 13 residues. The CDR3 spells CASSQTRDSPLHF. The DNA of the CDR3 is TGTGCCAGCAGCCAAACCAGGGATTCACCCCTCCACTTT.

This clonotype was seen repeatedly, ten times or more. This chain uses TRBV28 with TRBJ1-4, with 8 positions matching TRBD1. Losses at the gene ends were 2 bases for V and 3 bases for J; bases not matched to a gene: 5. CDR3 length: 16 amino acids. Germline V gene sequence: CDR1 MDHEN, CDR2 SYDVKM. CDR3 amino acids: CASSLPGQGANEKLFF. The CDR3 bases are TGTGCCAGCAGTTTACCCGGACAGGGAGCTAATGAAAAACTGTTTTTT. Full variable domain (rest looked up from reference TRBV28 and TRBJ1-4): DVKVTQSSRYLVKRTGEKVFLECVQDMDHENMFWYRQDPGLGLRLIYFSYDVKMKEKGDIPEGYSVSREKKERFSLILESASTNQTSMYLCASSLPGQGANEKLFFGSGTQLSVL.

The table lists this clonotype with a few counts. The gene calls are TRBV9 and TRBJ1-5; 10 positions match TRBD1. The J segment lost 6 bases and the V segment lost 4 bases, leaving 7 bases of the junction unmatched. The CDR3 sequence is 15 residues long. The V gene's germline CDR1 is SGDLS and CDR2 YYNGEE. The DNA of the CDR3 is TGTGCCAGCAGCCTGGGACAGGGGATAGGTCAGCCCCAGCATTTT. It specifies CASSLGQGIGQPQHF.

This clonotype was seen ten or more times. The V gene is TRBV28, the J gene TRBJ1-4, with D unresolved. CDR1 and CDR2 (germline): MDHEN, SYDVKM. The germline V and J ends were trimmed by 1 base and 12 bases, with 9 bases remaining between them. The CDR3 contains 12 residues. CDR3 DNA sequence: TGTGCCAGCAGTTTATCCCGACAACAACTGTTTTTT. Translating gives CASSLSRQQLFF.

The genes are TRBV5-1 and TRBJ2-3; D might be TRBD2 (6 bases). V lost 4 bases, J lost 2 bases, and 20 bases lay in between. The CDR3 spans 17 residues. CDR1 SGHRS and CDR2 YFSETQ come from the germline V gene. The CDR3 nucleotides read TGCGCCAGCAGCCCAACCTTTGCGGAGGGGATCACAGATACGCAGTATTTT. It is translated as CASSPTFAEGITDTQYF.

This clonotype was counted at least ten times. The CDR3 loop reads CAISEGSNQPQHF. The CDR3 DNA reads as TGTGCCATCAGTGAAGGGAGCAATCAGCCCCAGCATTTT. The chain joins TRBV10-3 to TRBJ1-5, with D unclear. The CDR3 has 13 residues. Germline CDR1 ENHRY, CDR2 SYGVKD. V shed 3 bases and J shed 1 base, with 4 bases lying between them.

This chain uses TRBV20-1 with TRBJ1-2; D is uncertain. V was cut by 6 bases and J by 4 bases, with 12 bases left in between. Looked up from germline, CDR1 is DFQATT and CDR2 is SNEGSKA (reference sequence). CDR3 length equals 12 residues. The CDR3, as DNA: TGCAGTGCCCGAACAGAGAGCTATGGCTACACCTTC. Amino acids: CSARTESYGYTF.